Following are 25 T cell receptor beta chains from one sample sequenced in a study of T cells in Graves' hyperthyroidism and ophthalmopathy. Authors of the study amplified TCR beta CDR3 regions from RNA transcripts. A set of HTBI primers served as the primers for a first-round RT-PCR of the TCR CDR3. TCRdb re-analysed the multiplex PCR reads in MiXCR, keeping a single row per CDR3 protein. The table records 610,000 or so distinct CDR3 sequences, roughly 46% of them present only once. Material: peripheral blood or thyroid tissue (not recorded which). All receptors come from a woman aged 18-30 years with Graves' hyperthyroidism.

A note on this clonotype: An end of the junction does not agree with germline; a read error may underlie this. The chain links TRBV7-8 to TRBJ2-5; 7 positions match TRBD2. Germline V CDR1 and CDR2: SGHVS, FQNEAQ. The length of the CDR3 is 15 residues. CDR3 sequence reads: CASSQRQGAGETQYF. The CDR3, as DNA: TGCGCCAGCAGCCAACGGCAGGGAGCGGGGGAGACCCAGTACTTC.

This chain joins TRBV7-6 and TRBJ2-7; 11 bases are shared with TRBD2. Germline-derived CDR1 and CDR2 are SGHVS and FNYEAQ. V shed 4 bases, J shed 4 bases, and the junction held 9 bases outside the gene matches. This CDR3 region has 16 residues. This CDR3 reads CASSYSGRARRYEQYF. The CDR3, as DNA: TGTGCCAGCAGCTATAGCGGGAGGGCCCGGAGGTACGAGCAGTACTTC.

For this clonotype: This sequence may be a read error, since a much larger clone differs from it by one base. This rearrangement joins TRBV7-9 to TRBJ2-7; the D call may be TRBD1 or TRBD2 (5 bases each). Per germline, CDR1 SEHNR and CDR2 FQNEAQ (reference sequence). This CDR3 region has 14 residues. V was clipped by 1 base and J by 1 base, with 8 bases between them. The CDR3 protein is CASSLGDPSYEQYF. DNA for the CDR3: TGTGCCAGCAGCTTAGGGGACCCTTCCTACGAGCAGTACTTC.

This rearrangement joins TRBV10-3 to TRBJ1-1; no definite D call. Looked up from germline, CDR1 is ENHRY and CDR2 is SYGVKD. The V gene lost 7 bases and the J gene lost 3 bases, with 9 bases spanning the gap. The CDR3 length is 12 residues. Here the CDR3 DNA reads TGTGCCATCACTGGGGAGGACACTGAAGCTTTCTTT. This encodes CAITGEDTEAFF.

The sample holds a few counts of this clonotype. The chain links TRBV24-1 to TRBJ2-3; D call uncertain. The V gene lost 1 base and the J gene lost 3 bases, with 7 bases spanning the gap. CDR3 size: 14 residues. The germline V gene encodes CDR1 KGHDR and CDR2 SFDVKD. In DNA, the CDR3 is TGTGCCACCAGTGATTTTAAGGGAACAGATACGCAGTATTTT. Amino acids: CATSDFKGTDTQYF.

There are many counts of this clonotype. CDR3 DNA: TGCGCCAGCAGCCAACAAGACCTAGTCCCTTCTAACTACGAGCAGTACTTC. Protein sequence: CASSQQDLVPSNYEQYF. The rearrangement links TRBV4-1 to TRBJ2-7; unclear D gene. This CDR3 region has 17 residues. Trimming cost V 2 bases and J 3 bases, with 20 bases left between them. CDR1 and CDR2 (germline): MGHRA, YSYEKL.

This chain links TRBV10-3 with TRBJ1-6; D not certain. There are 15 residues in the CDR3. In germline, CDR1 is ENHRY, CDR2 SYGVKD. Trimming removed 1 base from V and 10 bases from J, with 14 bases in between. The CDR3 DNA sequence: TGTGCCATCAGTGAGTACCGACTAGTGGGCTCACCCCTCCACTTT. Its protein product is CAISEYRLVGSPLHF.

CDR3 loop: CSARDQGGQPQHF. The CDR3 DNA sequence: TGCAGTGCTAGAGATCAGGGGGGGCAGCCCCAGCATTTT. The rearrangement joins TRBV20-1 to TRBJ1-5; 7 nucleotides match TRBD1. Germline trimming cut 0 bases from V and 7 bases from J; bases unmatched to any gene: 3. The CDR3 is 13 amino acids. Germline V gives CDR1 DFQATT, CDR2 SNEGSKA (reference sequence).

This clonotype was seen at least ten times. The gene calls are TRBV7-2 and TRBJ1-4; D remains unclear. Trimming pared 5 bases from V and 6 bases from J, leaving 13 bases between. CDR1 SGHTA and CDR2 FQGNSA come from the germline V gene. The CDR3 extends over 14 amino acids. CDR3 residues: CASSRVGGDEKLFF. CDR3 DNA sequence: TGTGCCAGCAGCCGCGTTGGTGGGGATGAAAAACTGTTTTTT.

This clonotype was found many times. This sequence joins TRBV2 and TRBJ2-7; TRBD2 agrees at 9 bases. Unmatched junction bases numbered 15, after V lost 10 bases and J lost 5 bases. CDR3 length: 15 amino acids. Germline lookup yields CDR1 SNHLY and CDR2 FYNNEI. The CDR3 is CANVWFAGGRDEQYF. Here the CDR3 DNA reads TGTGCCAACGTTTGGTTTGCGGGAGGGCGAGACGAGCAGTACTTC.

This clonotype was seen just once. The junction differs from germline at one of its ends, possibly a read error. The J gene is TRBJ2-3, the V gene TRBV5-8, with D tentatively TRBD2 (6 bases). The CDR3 totals 14 residues. Looked up from germline, CDR1 is SGHTS and CDR2 is YDEGEE. This CDR3 is CASRPGVRTDTQYF. The CDR3 DNA follows: TGTGCCAGCAGGCCGGGGGTCCGCACAGATACACAGTATTTT.

The CDR3 coding sequence is TGCGCCAGCACCCGGGGATCCTACGAGCAGTACTTC. Its protein product is CASTRGSYEQYF. The rearrangement links TRBV10-1 to TRBJ2-7; perhaps TRBD2 as D (5 bases). CDR1 and CDR2 from the germline V gene are WNHNN and SYGVQD (reference sequence). The CDR3 spans 12 residues. V was trimmed by 7 bases and J by 1 base, leaving 8 bases between them.

As for this clonotype: The CDR3 does not close with the conserved phenylalanine or tryptophan, likely indicating a read error. This chain connects TRBV7-9 to TRBJ2-7, with TRBD1 matching 8 bases. CDR3 length equals 13 residues. Germline CDR1 and CDR2: SEHNR and FQNEAQ (reference sequence). For the CDR3, the DNA is TGCGTCCAACCCCCAGGGGGCGTCTACGAGCAGTACCTC. Encoded protein: CVQPPGGVYEQYL.

This clonotype appeared many times. J is TRBJ2-5 and V is TRBV2; D is unresolved. The V end lost 4 bases, the J end lost 5 bases, and 8 bases lay between the germline ends. Germline loops: CDR1 SNHLY, CDR2 FYNNEI. There are 12 residues in the CDR3. CDR3 sequence (DNA): TGTGCCAGCAGTGGGCAGGTTGAGACCCAGTACTTC. Translation gives CASSGQVETQYF.

This rearrangement joins TRBV19 to TRBJ2-7, with D maybe TRBD2 (5 bases). The CDR3 is 13 residues long. The germline V gene encodes CDR1 LNHDA and CDR2 SQIVND (reference sequence). Trimming left V 3 bases short and J 0 bases short, with 6 bases between. In DNA, the CDR3 is TGTGCCAGTAGTATGGGGAGCTCCTACGAGCAGTACTTC. It is translated as CASSMGSSYEQYF.

The rearrangement links TRBV2 to TRBJ2-7; 7 bases map to TRBD1. There are 13 residues in the CDR3. CDR1 and CDR2 (germline): SNHLY, FYNNEI. Unmatched junction bases numbered 5, after V lost 6 bases and J lost 3 bases. CDR3 sequence: CASSDRVGYEQYF. The CDR3 coding sequence is TGTGCCAGCAGCGACAGGGTTGGCTACGAGCAGTACTTC.

This clonotype has at least ten counts. The genes are TRBV29-1 and TRBJ1-5; D is unclear. V was trimmed by 4 bases and J by 6 bases, leaving 10 bases between them. From germline, CDR1 is SQVTM and CDR2 ANQGSEA. This CDR3 is built from 12 residues. The chain's CDR3 is CSVGQPGQPQHF. The CDR3 DNA reads TGCAGCGTTGGGCAGCCGGGTCAGCCCCAGCATTTT.

The rearrangement joins TRBV2 to TRBJ2-5, with D tentatively TRBD1 (6 bases). From germline, CDR1 is SNHLY and CDR2 FYNNEI. V was pared by 4 bases and J by 5 bases, with 14 bases between. The CDR3 has 14 residues. CDR3 DNA sequence: TGTGCCAGCAGTGTACGACTTCAGGGGGAGACCCAGTACTTC. Its protein is CASSVRLQGETQYF. The complete variable domain, with remaining parts taken from reference TRBV2 and TRBJ2-5, reads EPEVTQTPSHQVTQMGQEVILRCVPISNHLYFYWYRQILGQKVEFLVSFYNNEISEKSEIFDDQFSVERPDGSNFTLKIRSTKLEDSAMYFCASSVRLQGETQYFGPGTRLLVL.

V gene TRBV19 combines with J gene TRBJ2-7; 8 bases align to TRBD1. The V gene end was trimmed by 5 bases and the J gene end by 2 bases; junction bases not matched to a gene: 8. Germline CDR1 and CDR2: LNHDA and SQIVND (reference sequence). The CDR3 is 15 residues long. The CDR3: CASSGGQGVPYEQYF. The CDR3 DNA reads as TGTGCCAGTAGTGGTGGACAGGGAGTTCCCTACGAGCAGTACTTC.

The gene calls are TRBV5-4 and TRBJ2-3; D may match TRBD1 or TRBD2 (5 bases each). Trimming left V 0 bases short and J 0 bases short, with 11 bases between. Per germline, CDR1 SGHNT and CDR2 YYREEE (reference sequence). This CDR3 is built from 16 residues. The CDR3 nucleotides are TGTGCCAGCAGCTTGGCGGGACCACCTAGCACAGATACGCAGTATTTT. Amino acid sequence: CASSLAGPPSTDTQYF.

V is TRBV29-1 and J is TRBJ2-3; 14 bases match TRBD2. The length of the CDR3 is 17 residues. From germline, CDR1 is SQVTM and CDR2 ANQGSEA. J was trimmed by 1 base and V by 7 bases; bases with no gene match: 10. This CDR3 is CSAWGLAGVLGTDTQYF. The CDR3 DNA follows: TGCAGCGCCTGGGGACTAGCGGGAGTTTTGGGCACAGATACGCAGTATTTT.

The sample holds many counts of this clonotype. V gene TRBV5-1 combines with J gene TRBJ1-1; 9 bases agree with TRBD1. Unmatched junction bases numbered 9, after V lost 3 bases and J lost 6 bases. CDR1 is SGHRS and CDR2 is YFSETQ in the germline V gene. The CDR3 is 15 amino acids. The CDR3 DNA follows: TGCGCCAGCAGCTGGTCTGTGGGGACAGGGTCTGAAGCTTTCTTT. Its translation: CASSWSVGTGSEAFF.

The genes are TRBV10-3 and TRBJ2-7; D gene unclear. Germline values: CDR1 ENHRY, CDR2 SYGVKD. The CDR3 is 15 amino acids. CDR3 sequence reads: CARDTVSGDSYEQYF. The CDR3 DNA is TGTGCTAGAGATACAGTGTCCGGTGACTCCTACGAGCAGTACTTC.

This chain links TRBV6-5 with TRBJ1-1, with D unresolved. Deletions cut 6 bases from V and 8 bases from J, with 10 bases between. Germline assignment: CDR1 MNHEY and CDR2 SVGAGI. The CDR3 is 11 residues long. The CDR3 reads CASSHSKEAFF. The CDR3, as DNA: TGTGCCAGCAGCCACTCGAAGGAAGCTTTCTTT.

The chain has TRBV7-6 and TRBJ2-7, with TRBD1 matching over 9 bases. The germline V gene encodes CDR1 SGHVS and CDR2 FNYEAQ. Losses at the gene ends were 4 bases for V and 7 bases for J; bases not matched to a gene: 11. The CDR3 runs to 15 residues. CDR3 nucleotides: TGTGCCAGCAGCTCCGGACAGGGGATTCGGGATGAGCAGTACTTC. Translated, it gives CASSSGQGIRDEQYF.